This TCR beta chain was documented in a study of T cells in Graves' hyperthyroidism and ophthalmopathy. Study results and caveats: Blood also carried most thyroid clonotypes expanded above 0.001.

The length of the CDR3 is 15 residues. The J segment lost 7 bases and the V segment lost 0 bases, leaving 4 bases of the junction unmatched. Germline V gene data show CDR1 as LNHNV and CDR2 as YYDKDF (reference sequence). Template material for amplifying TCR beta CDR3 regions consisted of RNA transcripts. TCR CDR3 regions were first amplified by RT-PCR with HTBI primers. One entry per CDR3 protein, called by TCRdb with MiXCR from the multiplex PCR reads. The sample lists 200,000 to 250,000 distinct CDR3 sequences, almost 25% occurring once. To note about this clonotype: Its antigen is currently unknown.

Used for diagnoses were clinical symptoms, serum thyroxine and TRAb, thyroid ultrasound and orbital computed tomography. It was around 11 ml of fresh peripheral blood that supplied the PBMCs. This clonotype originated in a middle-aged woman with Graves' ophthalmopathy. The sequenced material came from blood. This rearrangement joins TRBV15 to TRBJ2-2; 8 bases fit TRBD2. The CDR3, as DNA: TGTGCCACCAGCAGAGACGGGAGGGCCGTCGGGGAGCTGTTTTTT. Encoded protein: CATSRDGRAVGELFF.